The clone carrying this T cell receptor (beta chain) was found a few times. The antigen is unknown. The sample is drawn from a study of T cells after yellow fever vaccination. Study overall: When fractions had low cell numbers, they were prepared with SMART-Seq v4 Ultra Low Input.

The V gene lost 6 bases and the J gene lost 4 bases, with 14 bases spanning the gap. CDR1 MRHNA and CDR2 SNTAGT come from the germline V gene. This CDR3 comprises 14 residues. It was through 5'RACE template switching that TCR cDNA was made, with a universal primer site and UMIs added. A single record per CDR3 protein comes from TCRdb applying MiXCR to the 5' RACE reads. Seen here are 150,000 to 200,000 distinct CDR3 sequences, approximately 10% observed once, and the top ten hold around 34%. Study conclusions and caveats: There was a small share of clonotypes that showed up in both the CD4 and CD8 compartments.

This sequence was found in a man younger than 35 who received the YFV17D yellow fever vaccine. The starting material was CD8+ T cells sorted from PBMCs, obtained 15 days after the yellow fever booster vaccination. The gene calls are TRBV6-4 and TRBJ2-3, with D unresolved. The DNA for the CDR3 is TGTGCCAGCAGAGGCCCGGATTTCCCAGATACGCAGTATTTT. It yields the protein CASRGPDFPDTQYF.